One sample yielded the 23 T cell receptor beta chains listed below, sequenced in a study of shared clonotypes between healthy human individuals. Sequenced by immunoSEQ multiplex PCR; TCRdb stores in-frame clones only, minus some. Among 2 million to 2.5 million clones listed, approximately 93% were seen once. The sequenced sample consisted of naive CD4+ T cells from PBMCs. Subset defined: CD45RA+ positively selected. The source is a man younger than 30 in good health. Some clones in this sample may be carry-over from other donors' samples.

This chain links TRBV5-6 with TRBJ2-7; D is unclear. Germline CDR1 is SGHDT and CDR2 is YYEEEE. This CDR3 is built from 11 residues. The V end lost 4 bases, the J end lost 7 bases, and 9 bases lay between the germline ends. The CDR3 spells CASSRAEEQYF. The CDR3 DNA follows: TGTGCCAGCAGCAGAGCAGAGGAGCAGTACTTC.

The genes are TRBV5-4 and TRBJ2-1; TRBD2 aligns across 12 bases. J was trimmed by 0 bases and V by 7 bases; bases with no gene match: 2. Germline loops: CDR1 SGHNT, CDR2 YYREEE (reference sequence). The CDR3 length is 15 residues. The CDR3 sequence: CASELAGGSYNEQFF. CDR3 sequence (DNA): TGTGCCAGCGAACTAGCGGGAGGCTCCTACAATGAGCAGTTCTTC.

Details on this clone: This sample also contains other DNA sequences that code for the same CDR3. The genes are TRBV5-1 and TRBJ2-7; 12 positions agree with TRBD2. The V segment lost 1 base and the J segment 5 bases; nucleotides outside the gene matches: 1. The CDR3 covers 14 residues. Germline CDR1 and CDR2: SGHRS and YFSETQ. In DNA, the CDR3 is TGCGCCAGCAGCTTGCGACTAGCGGGAGACGAGCAGTACTTC. Its protein is CASSLRLAGDEQYF.

The V call is TRBV7-2, the J call TRBJ2-3; 7 bases align to TRBD2. Germline lookup yields CDR1 SGHTA and CDR2 FQGNSA. The trim removed 3 bases at V and 4 bases at J, leaving 19 bases unmatched. The CDR3 has 19 residues. The CDR3 coding sequence is TGTGCCAGCAGCTTTAGTGGTCGCCCGTGGGGGGGAGTCGCAGATACGCAGTATTTT. Protein product: CASSFSGRPWGGVADTQYF.

The gene calls are TRBV2 and TRBJ2-1; unclear D gene. The CDR3 runs 15 residues. V lost 7 bases and J lost 7, with 20 bases in between. Germline CDR1 SNHLY, CDR2 FYNNEI. For the CDR3, the DNA is TGTGCCAGCATTTCTAAGGCGGTTCGGTCTAATGAGCAGTTCTTC. It translates to CASISKAVRSNEQFF.

The chain combines TRBV6-5 with TRBJ2-3; no clear D gene. Germline V CDR1 and CDR2: MNHEY, SVGAGI. V was shortened by 6 bases and J by 2 bases, with 3 bases between the two germline ends. This CDR3 comprises 11 residues. The CDR3, as DNA: TGTGCCAGCAGAGTCACAGATACGCAGTATTTT. It is translated as CASRVTDTQYF.

The chain has TRBV7-9 and TRBJ2-1; the D is unclear. The CDR3 has 13 residues. V lost 1 base and J 9 bases, leaving 10 bases between the germline ends. Germline V lookup: CDR1 SEHNR, CDR2 FQNEAQ (reference sequence). The CDR3 DNA is TGTGCCAGCAGCTTAGTAGTTACAACTGAGCAGTTCTTC. This codes for CASSLVVTTEQFF. The complete variable domain, with remaining parts taken from reference TRBV7-9 and TRBJ2-1, reads DTGVSQNPRHKITKRGQNVTFRCDPISEHNRLYWYRQTLGQGPEFLTYFQNEAQLEKSRLLSDRFSAERPKGSFSTLEIQRTEQGDSAMYLCASSLVVTTEQFFGPGTRLTVL.

J is TRBJ2-4 and V is TRBV30, with D hard to call. Germline assignment: CDR1 GTSNPN and CDR2 SVGIG (reference sequence). V was cut by 0 bases and J by 0 bases, with 6 bases left in between. This CDR3 region has 14 residues. CDR3 amino acids: CAWSVVLAKNIQYF. The CDR3 bases are TGTGCCTGGAGTGTGGTTCTAGCCAAAAACATTCAGTACTTC.

The chain links TRBV7-3 to TRBJ2-1; D tentatively fits TRBD1 or TRBD2 (5 bases each). V lost 2 bases and J lost 3, with 14 bases in between. Per germline, CDR1 SGHTA and CDR2 FQGTGA. This CDR3 region has 16 residues. As DNA, the CDR3 is TGTGCCAGCAGCTTACCGGGACCGACGTTCTACAATGAGCAGTTCTTC. Its protein product is CASSLPGPTFYNEQFF.

The chain uses TRBV10-3 and TRBJ2-5; the match to TRBD1 covers 9 bases. V shed 5 bases and J 5 bases; nucleotides not matched to a gene: 9. The CDR3 has 15 residues. CDR1 and CDR2 (germline): ENHRY, SYGVKD. The CDR3 reads CAISPYRGLGETQYF. CDR3 DNA: TGTGCCATCAGTCCCTACAGGGGGCTGGGGGAGACCCAGTACTTC.

The chain uses TRBV6-1 and TRBJ2-7; D assignment may be TRBD1 or TRBD2 (5 bases each). The germline CDR1 and CDR2 sequences are MNHNS and SASEGT. The V end was cut by 4 bases, the J end by 2 bases, with 12 bases between. This CDR3 contains 14 residues. The CDR3 DNA reads as TGTGCCAGCAGTGCAGGGCGGGTTGCCTACGAGCAGTACTTC. Translated, it gives CASSAGRVAYEQYF.

The chain combines TRBV4-1 with TRBJ1-2; 9 bases fit TRBD1. The CDR3 runs 18 residues. The V gene's germline CDR1 is MGHRA and CDR2 YSYEKL. V lost 4 bases to trimming and J lost 4 bases; unmatched junction nucleotides: 16. This CDR3 reads CASSPGAVPGQGVYGYTF. The CDR3 coding sequence is TGCGCCAGCAGCCCTGGTGCCGTCCCGGGACAGGGAGTCTATGGCTACACCTTC.

The chain carries TRBV11-2 and TRBJ2-7, with 10 bases fitting TRBD1. Trimming cost V 2 bases and J 0 bases; bases outside gene matches: 13. Germline assignment: CDR1 SGHAT and CDR2 FQNNGV. The CDR3 extends over 19 amino acids. The CDR3 nucleotides are TGTGCCAGCAGCTTACCGCCCCCGGGGGACAGGGGAAGCTCCTACGAGCAGTACTTC. This gives the protein CASSLPPPGDRGSSYEQYF.

V is TRBV5-1 and J is TRBJ1-3; D possibly corresponds to TRBD1 (6 bases). CDR3 size: 15 residues. The V and J ends lost 4 bases and 4 bases respectively, with 15 bases between them. Germline V gene lookup returns CDR1 SGHRS and CDR2 YFSETQ. CDR3 nucleotides: TGCGCCAGCAGCGAAGGCGGAGGGACAGGAAACACCATATATTTT. Its translation: CASSEGGGTGNTIYF. Using reference TRBV5-1 and TRBJ1-3 for the parts outside the CDR3, the full variable domain is KAGVTQTPRYLIKTRGQQVTLSCSPISGHRSVSWYQQTPGQGLQFLFEYFSETQRNKGNFPGRFSGRQFSNSRSEMNVSTLELGDSALYLCASSEGGGTGNTIYFGEGSWLTVV.

The chain employs TRBV28 and TRBJ2-7, with D tentatively TRBD1 (5 bases). The CDR3 totals 16 residues. In germline, CDR1 is MDHEN, CDR2 SYDVKM. The V and J ends lost 6 bases and 1 base respectively, with 19 bases between them. For the CDR3, the DNA is TGTGCCAGCAGATCGTCGTGGGGCCACCCTTCCTACGAGCAGTACTTC. Amino acids: CASRSSWGHPSYEQYF.

This clone showed up just once. Different DNA sequences within this sample yield the same CDR3. The chain carries TRBV28 and TRBJ1-4, with 9 bases matching TRBD1. This CDR3 spans 13 amino acids. Germline values: CDR1 MDHEN, CDR2 SYDVKM. J lost 7 bases, V lost 6 bases, and 3 bases had no gene match. The CDR3 is CASRTGGGEKLFF. CDR3 in DNA: TGTGCCAGCAGGACAGGGGGAGGTGAAAAACTGTTTTTT. Variable domain in full (rest from reference TRBV28 and TRBJ1-4): DVKVTQSSRYLVKRTGEKVFLECVQDMDHENMFWYRQDPGLGLRLIYFSYDVKMKEKGDIPEGYSVSREKKERFSLILESASTNQTSMYLCASRTGGGEKLFFGSGTQLSVL.

This clone was picked up one time. V and J are TRBV7-3 and TRBJ1-4; 9 positions agree with TRBD1. Germline V gene sequence: CDR1 SGHTA, CDR2 FQGTGA. The CDR3 covers 17 residues. The V segment lost 2 bases and the J segment 3 bases; nucleotides outside the gene matches: 7. The DNA of the CDR3 is TGTGCCAGCAGCTTATTCGGGACAGGGAGCCCTAATGAAAAACTGTTTTTT. This translates into CASSLFGTGSPNEKLFF.

J is TRBJ2-1 and V is TRBV7-2; D gene uncertain. V lost 0 bases, J lost 4 bases, and 10 bases lay in between. This CDR3 has 15 amino acids. Germline CDR1 reads SGHTA; CDR2 reads FQGNSA. The CDR3 DNA is TGTGCCAGCAGCTTAGCGGTCCTAGTGTACAATGAGCAGTTCTTC. Amino acids: CASSLAVLVYNEQFF.

This clone occurred a few times. The chain couples TRBV19 to TRBJ1-2; a possible D gene is TRBD1 (6 bases). With 7 bases removed from V and 8 bases from J, the gap between germline ends came to 14 bases. This CDR3 is 12 amino acids long. CDR1 and CDR2 (germline): LNHDA, SQIVND (reference sequence). The CDR3 reads CASTPAGGGYTF. In DNA, the CDR3 is TGTGCCAGTACCCCTGCCGGGGGCGGCTACACCTTC.

The chain has TRBV11-2 and TRBJ2-1, with 12 bases matching TRBD2. Germline CDR1 is SGHAT and CDR2 is FQNNGV. Trimming removed 5 bases from V and 4 bases from J; junction bases left unmatched: 6. The CDR3 consists of 16 residues. The CDR3 sequence: CASSPRLAGVYNEQFF. DNA of the CDR3: TGTGCCAGCAGCCCGAGACTAGCGGGAGTTTACAATGAGCAGTTCTTC.

The chain recombines TRBV7-9 with TRBJ2-1, with TRBD2 matching 7 bases. CDR3 length equals 15 residues. Germline V gene sequence: CDR1 SEHNR, CDR2 FQNEAQ (reference sequence). The J segment lost 2 bases and the V segment lost 6 bases, leaving 7 bases of the junction unmatched. CDR3 in DNA: TGTGCCAGCAGTTCAGGACTAGTCGCCTACAATGAGCAGTTCTTC. Its protein product is CASSSGLVAYNEQFF.

The chain recombines TRBV19 with TRBJ2-7; D is perhaps TRBD1 (6 bases). This CDR3 has 14 amino acids. Per the germline V gene, CDR1 is LNHDA and CDR2 is SQIVND (reference sequence). With 3 bases removed from V and 2 bases from J, the gap between germline ends came to 11 bases. This CDR3 is CASSMGAAAYEQYF. In nucleotides, the CDR3 is TGTGCCAGTAGTATGGGGGCTGCCGCCTACGAGCAGTACTTC.

This chain joins TRBV9 and TRBJ2-7; 7 bases are shared with TRBD2. The CDR3 sequence is 14 residues long. Per the germline V gene, CDR1 is SGDLS and CDR2 is YYNGEE. The junction had 4 bases not matched to a gene; V was cut back by 0 bases and J by 4 bases. The CDR3 loop reads CASSVAASGYEQYF. The CDR3 region has the DNA TGTGCCAGCAGCGTAGCGGCTAGCGGTTACGAGCAGTACTTC.